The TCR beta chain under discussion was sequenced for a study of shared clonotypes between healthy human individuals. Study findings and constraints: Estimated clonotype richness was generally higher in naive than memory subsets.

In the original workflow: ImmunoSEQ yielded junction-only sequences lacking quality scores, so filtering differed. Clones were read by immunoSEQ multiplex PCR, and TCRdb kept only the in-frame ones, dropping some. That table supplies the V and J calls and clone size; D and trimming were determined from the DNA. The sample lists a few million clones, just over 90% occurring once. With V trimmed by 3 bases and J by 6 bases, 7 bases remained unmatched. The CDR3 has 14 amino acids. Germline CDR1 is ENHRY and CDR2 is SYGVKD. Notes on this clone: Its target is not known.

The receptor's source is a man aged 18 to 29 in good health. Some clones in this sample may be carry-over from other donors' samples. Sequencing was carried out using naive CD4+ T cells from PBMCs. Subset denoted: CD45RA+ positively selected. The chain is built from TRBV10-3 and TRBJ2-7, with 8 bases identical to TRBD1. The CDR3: CAISEQGDAGEQYF. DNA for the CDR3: TGTGCCATCAGTGAACAGGGGGATGCGGGCGAGCAGTACTTC.